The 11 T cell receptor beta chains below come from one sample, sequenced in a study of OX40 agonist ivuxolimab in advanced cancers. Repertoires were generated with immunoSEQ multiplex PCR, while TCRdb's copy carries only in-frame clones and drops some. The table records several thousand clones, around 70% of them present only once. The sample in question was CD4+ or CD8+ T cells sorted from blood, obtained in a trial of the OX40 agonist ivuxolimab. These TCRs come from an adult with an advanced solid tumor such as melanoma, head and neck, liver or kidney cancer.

The CDR3 DNA is TGTGCCAGCAGCTTAGGGCCGACAGGGGGCAATGAGCAGTTCTTC. Translating gives CASSLGPTGGNEQFF. This sequence joins TRBV7-9 and TRBJ2-1, with 9 bases that match TRBD1. The CDR3 sequence is 15 residues long. J was trimmed by 6 bases and V by 1 base; bases with no gene match: 4. Germline-derived CDR1 and CDR2 are SEHNR and FQNEAQ (reference sequence).

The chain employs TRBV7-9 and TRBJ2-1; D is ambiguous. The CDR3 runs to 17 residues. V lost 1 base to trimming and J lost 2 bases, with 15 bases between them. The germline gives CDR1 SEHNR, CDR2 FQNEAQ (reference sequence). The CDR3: CASSLGYKEPPYNEQFF. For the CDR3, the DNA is TGTGCCAGCAGCTTAGGGTACAAGGAACCTCCCTACAATGAGCAGTTCTTC.

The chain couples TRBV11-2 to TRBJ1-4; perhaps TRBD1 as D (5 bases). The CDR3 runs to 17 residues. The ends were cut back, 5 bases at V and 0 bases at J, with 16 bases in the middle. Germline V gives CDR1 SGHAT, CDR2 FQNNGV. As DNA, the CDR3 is TGTGCCAGCAGCCTCCCCGGGGGTCCAGCAACTAATGAAAAACTGTTTTTT. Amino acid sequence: CASSLPGGPATNEKLFF. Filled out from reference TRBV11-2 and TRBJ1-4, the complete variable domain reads EAGVAQSPRYKIIEKRQSVAFWCNPISGHATLYWYQQILGQGPKLLIQFQNNGVVDDSQLPKDRFSAERLKGVDSTLKIQPAKLEDSAVYLCASSLPGGPATNEKLFFGSGTQLSVL.

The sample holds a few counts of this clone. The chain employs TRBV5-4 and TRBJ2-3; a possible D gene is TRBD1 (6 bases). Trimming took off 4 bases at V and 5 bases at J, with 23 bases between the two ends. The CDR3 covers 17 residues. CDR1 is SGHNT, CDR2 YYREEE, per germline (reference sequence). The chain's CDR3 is CASSQDDFGDTVDTQYF. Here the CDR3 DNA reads TGTGCCAGCAGCCAAGATGATTTTGGGGACACCGTAGATACGCAGTATTTT.

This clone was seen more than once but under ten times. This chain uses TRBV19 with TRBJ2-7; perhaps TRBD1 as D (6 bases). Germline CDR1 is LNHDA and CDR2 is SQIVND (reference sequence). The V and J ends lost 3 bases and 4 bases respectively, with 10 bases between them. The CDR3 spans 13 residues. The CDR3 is CASSMGQGYEQYF. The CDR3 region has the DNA TGTGCCAGTAGTATGGGCCAGGGGTACGAGCAGTACTTC.

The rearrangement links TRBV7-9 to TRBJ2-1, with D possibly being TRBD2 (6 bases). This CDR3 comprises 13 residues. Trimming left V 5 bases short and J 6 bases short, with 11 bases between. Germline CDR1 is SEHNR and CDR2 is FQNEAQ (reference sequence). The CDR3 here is CASSVGLLNEQFF. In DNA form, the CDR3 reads TGTGCCAGCAGCGTGGGACTTCTCAATGAGCAGTTCTTC.

The CDR3 loop reads CASNTYANTGELFF. The CDR3 nucleotides read TGTGCCAGCAACACATACGCGAACACCGGGGAGCTGTTTTTT. The chain links TRBV6-1 to TRBJ2-2, with no clear D. CDR3 size: 14 residues. Germline CDR1 MNHNS, CDR2 SASEGT. Between the trimmed V and J ends, which lost 7 bases and 0 bases, there was a span of 9 bases.

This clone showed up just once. In DNA, the CDR3 is TGTGCCAGCAGTTTGACCCGCGGGAACACTGAAGCTTTCTTT. Encoded protein: CASSLTRGNTEAFF. The rearrangement uses TRBV28 and TRBJ1-1, with no clear D. Trimming shortened V by 3 bases and J by 1 base, and 9 bases separated the two germline ends. Germline loops: CDR1 MDHEN, CDR2 SYDVKM. The CDR3 is made up of 14 amino acids.

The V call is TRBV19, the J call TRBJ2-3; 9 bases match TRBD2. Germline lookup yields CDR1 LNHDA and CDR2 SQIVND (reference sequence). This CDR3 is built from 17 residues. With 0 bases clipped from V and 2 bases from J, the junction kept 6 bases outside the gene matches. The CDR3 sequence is CASSIDPSGTFTDTQYF. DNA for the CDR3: TGTGCCAGTAGTATAGATCCTAGCGGGACGTTCACAGATACGCAGTATTTT.

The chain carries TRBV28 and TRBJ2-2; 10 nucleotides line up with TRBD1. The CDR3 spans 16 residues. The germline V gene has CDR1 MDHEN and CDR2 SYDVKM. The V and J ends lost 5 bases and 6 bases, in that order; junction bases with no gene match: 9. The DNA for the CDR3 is TGTGCCAGCAGTCTTCCGGGACAGGGGATCTCCGGGGAGCTGTTTTTT. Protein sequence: CASSLPGQGISGELFF.

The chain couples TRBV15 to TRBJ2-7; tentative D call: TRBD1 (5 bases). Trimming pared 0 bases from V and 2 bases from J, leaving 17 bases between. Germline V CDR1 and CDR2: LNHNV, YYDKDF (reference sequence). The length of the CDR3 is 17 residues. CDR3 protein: CATSRDPTGLSPYEQYF. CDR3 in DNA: TGTGCCACCAGCAGAGATCCCACAGGCCTGTCTCCCTACGAGCAGTACTTC. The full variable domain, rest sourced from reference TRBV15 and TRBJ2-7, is DAMVIQNPRYQVTQFGKPVTLSCSQTLNHNVMYWYQQKSSQAPKLLFHYYDKDFNNEADTPDNFQSRRPNTSFCFLDIRSPGLGDTAMYLCATSRDPTGLSPYEQYFGPGTRLTVT.